Below, 2 T cell receptor beta chains from the same sample are listed, as sequenced in a study of OX40 agonist ivuxolimab in advanced cancers. TCRdb's copy holds only in-frame clones and misses some; the assay was immunoSEQ multiplex PCR. Found here are around 64,000 clones, about four fifths of them singletons; the top ten hold 1.2%. This specimen consisted of CD4+ or CD8+ T cells sorted from blood, obtained in a trial of the OX40 agonist ivuxolimab. Receptor source: an adult with an advanced solid tumor such as melanoma, head and neck, liver or kidney cancer.

The chain links TRBV7-3 to TRBJ1-1; TRBD1 matches 7 bases. CDR3 size: 12 residues. The ends lost 4 bases at V and 10 bases at J; junction bases unmatched: 6. The germline gives CDR1 SGHTA, CDR2 FQGTGA. The CDR3 loop is CASSSDRRRAFF. The DNA for the CDR3 is TGTGCCAGCAGCTCGGACAGGCGGAGAGCTTTCTTT.

This chain joins TRBV7-6 and TRBJ1-2; D is possibly TRBD1 (5 bases). Trimming removed 5 bases at V and 5 bases at J, with 21 bases between. Germline V gene data show CDR1 as SGHVS and CDR2 as FNYEAQ. There are 16 residues in the CDR3. CDR3 nucleotides: TGTGCCAGCAGCCGCAATCAGGGCCAAGTTAAATATGGCTACACCTTC. Its translation: CASSRNQGQVKYGYTF.